Listed below are T cell receptor beta chains from one sample, sequenced in a study of blood T cells in healthy people across ages. TCRdb redid the calling of the 5' RACE reads with MiXCR, one entry per CDR3 protein. Of around 650,000 distinct CDR3 sequences listed, about 30% are singletons. Source material: blood. The source is a woman of 80 years or more in good health. Both conserved end residues are part of each CDR3. The D gene is left open where the match is weak. Clone size appears in some rows only: once, few, many, or a class for an expanded clone.

CDR3 protein,CDR3 DNA,D gene,clone size,V gene,J gene,CDR3 length
CSARKSGDYGYTF,TGCAGTGCTAGAAAATCCGGGGACTATGGCTACACCTTC,.,few,TRBV20-1,TRBJ1-2,13
CASSPTGVGTDTQYF,TGTGCCAGCAGTCCAACAGGGGTGGGCACAGATACGCAGTATTTT,TRBD1,many,TRBV27,TRBJ2-3,15
CSARHPNTGELFF,TGCAGTGCTAGACATCCGAACACCGGGGAGCTGTTTTTT,.,many,TRBV20-1,TRBJ2-2,13
CASSFGSGGRNSPLHF,TGTGCCAGCAGCTTTGGGTCAGGGGGCAGGAATTCACCCCTCCACTTT,TRBD1,.,TRBV7-6,TRBJ1-6,16
CASSLATGVGNEQYF,TGCGCCAGCAGCCTTGCGACAGGGGTGGGGAATGAGCAGTACTTC,TRBD1,.,TRBV5-1,TRBJ2-5,15
CASSLGYRGQETQYF,TGTGCCAGCAGTTTAGGTTACCGGGGACAAGAGACCCAGTACTTC,.,many,TRBV28,TRBJ2-5,15
CASTNLGHPTDTQYF,TGTGCCAGCACCAACCTGGGACACCCCACAGATACGCAGTATTTT,.,.,TRBV6-1,TRBJ2-3,15
CASRSGQGTDTQYF,TGCGCCAGCAGGTCGGGACAGGGCACAGATACGCAGTATTTT,TRBD1,.,TRBV5-1,TRBJ2-3,14
CSARDVMSSGTDTQYF,TGCAGTGCTAGAGATGTCATGAGCTCTGGCACAGATACGCAGTATTTT,.,few,TRBV20-1,TRBJ2-3,16
CVSSLARLENQPQHF,TGTGTCAGCAGCTTAGCGCGGTTGGAAAATCAGCCCCAGCATTTT,.,.,TRBV7-8,TRBJ1-5,15
CSARDVKVNYGYTF,TGCAGTGCTAGAGACGTTAAGGTCAACTATGGCTACACCTTC,.,.,TRBV20-1,TRBJ1-2,14